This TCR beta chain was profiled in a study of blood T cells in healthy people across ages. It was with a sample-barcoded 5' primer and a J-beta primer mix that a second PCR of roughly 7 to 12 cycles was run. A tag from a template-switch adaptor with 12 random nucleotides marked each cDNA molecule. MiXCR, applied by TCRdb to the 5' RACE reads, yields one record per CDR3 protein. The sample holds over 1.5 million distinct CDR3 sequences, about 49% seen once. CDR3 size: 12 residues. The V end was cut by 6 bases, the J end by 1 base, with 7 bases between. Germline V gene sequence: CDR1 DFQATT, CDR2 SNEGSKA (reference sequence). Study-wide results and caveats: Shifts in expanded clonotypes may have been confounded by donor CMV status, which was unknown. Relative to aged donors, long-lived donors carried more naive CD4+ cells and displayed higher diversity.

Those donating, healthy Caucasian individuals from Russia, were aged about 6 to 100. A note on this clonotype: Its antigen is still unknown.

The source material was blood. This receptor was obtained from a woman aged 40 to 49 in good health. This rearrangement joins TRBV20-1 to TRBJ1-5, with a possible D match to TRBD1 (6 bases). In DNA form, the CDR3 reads TGCAGTGCCGACAGGAGCAATCAGCCCCAGCATTTT. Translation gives CSADRSNQPQHF.